This is a list of T cell receptor beta chains from one sample in a study of memory CD4+ T cells and cytomegalovirus serostatus. Sequenced by immunoSEQ multiplex PCR; TCRdb stores in-frame clones only, minus some. Of 50,000 to 65,000 clones in the sample, approximately 77% were seen once. Sequenced material: memory CD4+ T cells from blood. These TCRs come from an adult in good health and CMV-seronegative. The conserved cysteine and the conserved F or W are not part of the CDR3 here. Not every row has a clone size; where given, it reads once, few, many or a size class.

TRBJ2-1,.,11,TRBV19,ASRKGSYNEQF
TRBJ2-5,once,12,TRBV9,ASSSTSGKETQY
TRBJ1-3,.,12,TRBV2,ASRTGFSGNTIY
TRBJ1-4,once,12,TRBV18,ASSLNRDGEKLF
TRBJ1-3,once,13,TRBV7-2,ASSLQTGTGNTIY
TRBJ1-2,.,12,TRBV7-2,ASSLYRGQRGYT
TRBJ1-2,.,11,TRBV5-6,ASSFIGIHGYT
TRBJ2-5,.,9,TRBV20-1,SAPLSWTQY
TRBJ2-5,.,14,TRBV5-6,ASSLWDGRTKETQY
TRBJ2-1,.,14,TRBV6-5,ASSSRDRGLTNEQF
TRBJ2-1,.,12,TRBV7-8,ASSLGSGRNEQF
TRBJ1-2,.,11,TRBV28,ASRLGTGDGYT
TRBJ1-5,once,15,TRBV19,ASSTRDRLNSNQPQH
TRBJ2-7,.,12,TRBV7-6,ASSNQAGGYEQY